The text below deals with one TCR beta chain. The entry originates in a study of CD8 T cells in ankylosing spondylitis. Germline-derived CDR1 and CDR2 are MNHEY and SVGAGI. The CDR3 sequence is 17 residues long. Losses at the gene ends were 2 bases for V and 1 base for J; bases not matched to a gene: 9. One entry per CDR3 protein, called by TCRdb with MiXCR from the 5' RACE reads. The table includes hundreds of thousands of distinct CDR3 sequences, around 32% detected once. This chain links TRBV6-5 with TRBJ2-7, with TRBD1 identical over 9 bases. This clonotype originated in a male donor with ankylosing spondylitis or in good health (not recorded which). The material sequenced was blood, either unsorted or a sorted T cell fraction (not recorded which). Here the CDR3 reads CASSYPGQGGISYEQYF. CDR3 nucleotides: TGTGCCAGCAGTTACCCGGGACAGGGTGGGATTTCCTACGAGCAGTACTTC.